This TCR beta chain was observed in a study of post-analysis software for immune sequencing data (dated by TCRdb to the mid-2010s). Some background on the complete study: Relapsing-remitting, secondary progressive and progressive-relapsing multiple sclerosis were recorded as disease courses, and subtype annotation was lacking for some patients. The patient repertoires were set against under 12 previously published healthy control repertoires from donors whose ages ranged from 6 to 25 years. A subset of samples was prepared in parallel using single-end sample barcoding, then pooled and co-amplified after Illumina adapter ligation.

Library construction relied on PCR. Sequencing used an Illumina HiSeq 2500. To reduce PCR and sequencing biases, unique molecular identifiers were incorporated into the TCR beta cDNA libraries. Every 1 to 10 million input T cells yielded 500,000 or so cDNA molecules, meaning each molecule approximated one T cell. The same protocol used for the earlier healthy control dataset was applied to prepare and sequence the patient libraries. Samples belonging to the same batch were prepared together, multiplexed and sequenced on a shared HiSeq lane. Turning to the authors' computational methods: Raw barcoded reads were processed with MIGEC, discarding single-read molecular identifier groups before consensus assembly and CDR3 extraction. VDJtools was used for post-analysis of the clonotype tables, and diversity was normalized by down-sampling every dataset to the size of the smallest sample. Repertoire overlap clustering matched CDR3 amino acid but not nucleotide sequences to correct batch-related cross-sample contamination. TCRdb applied fastp at Q25 and MiXCR to the public reads, then kept only in-frame beta chains. Entries that share a CDR3 protein sequence are merged under the most common genes and DNA. TCRdb's processing, not the authors' own work, is the source of the V and J calls. This sample gives a few hundred thousand distinct CDR3 sequences in total; less than 45% of them show up just once. The leading ten clones occupy around 10% of the sample.

TCR beta repertoires were profiled from peripheral blood of 13 young patients with multiple sclerosis to demonstrate the VDJtools post-analysis software. The multiple sclerosis patients were children and adolescents between 6 and 15 years of age. In this sample, this clonotype turned up many times. Its antigen is unknown. Within one base of it there is no much larger clone, and no base qualities were kept. Reading from cysteine to phenylalanine, the CDR3 counts 16 amino acids. The read is trimmed to its CDR3 DNA, 48 bases read in frame from base 1. CDR1 is given as MGHRA and CDR2 as YSYEKL, both from the germline V gene. Trimming removed 4 bases from V and 1 base from J, leaving 16 bases between the germline ends. Overall results and qualifications from the work: Significantly lower normalized Chao1 diversity was found in multiple sclerosis patients than in controls, suggesting substantial peripheral T-cell clonal expansion. Significantly higher frequencies in patients than in controls were found for roughly 5 TRBV segments, including TRBV5-6, TRBV5-1 and TRBV20-1. Direct clustering with F measure revealed strong co-clustering of samples prepared in the same batch, which led to a batch-effect correction. The multiple sclerosis patient group was slightly younger than the control group.

Sequencing used blood. This sequence uses TRBV4-1 and TRBJ2-5; the D gene is perhaps TRBD1, on 6 matching bases. The receptor was derived from a girl between 10 and 17 years old with multiple sclerosis. The DNA reads as follows: TGCGCCAGCAGCCCACCGGACAGAATCAGCCAAGAGACCCAGTACTTC. This gives the protein CASSPPDRISQETQYF.